A single sample gave rise to the 25 T cell receptor beta chains below, sequenced in a study of T-cell reconstitution after alpha-beta-depleted transplantation in children. The authors prepared the TCRbeta library with unique molecular identifiers. Using its own MiXCR run on the PCR reads, TCRdb lists one record per CDR3 protein. The sample carries roughly 790,000 distinct CDR3 sequences, roughly 15% recorded once. The source was PBMCs, mostly from graft donor cells, collected 360 days after TCRalphabeta/CD19-depleted stem cell transplant. The receptor source for this set is a male patient aged 10-17 years who had a stem cell transplant for acute lymphoblastic leukemia, so the T cells may come from the graft donor.

This clonotype was observed many times. CDR3 amino acids: CASSARVGVFPLLYNEQFF. CDR3 sequence (DNA): TGTGCCAGCAGCGCCCGGGTGGGGGTCTTTCCCCTCCTCTACAATGAGCAGTTCTTC. This sequence joins TRBV4-2 and TRBJ2-1; TRBD1 or TRBD2 may be the D gene (5 bases each). V lost 5 bases, J lost 3 bases, and 26 bases lay in between. Germline V lookup: CDR1 LGHNA, CDR2 YNFKEQ. The CDR3 has 19 amino acids.

This clonotype occurred many times. The gene calls are TRBV29-1 and TRBJ2-1, with 11 bases lining up with TRBD2. Germline assignment: CDR1 SQVTM and CDR2 ANQGSEA. The CDR3 is 16 amino acids. Trimming cost V 1 base and J 4 bases; bases outside gene matches: 6. The CDR3 sequence is CSVEGEGLAAYNEQFF. CDR3 bases: TGCAGCGTTGAAGGGGAGGGACTAGCGGCATACAATGAGCAGTTCTTC.

This clonotype was seen repeatedly, ten times or more. The chain uses TRBV27 and TRBJ1-5, with a possible D match to TRBD1 (6 bases). CDR3 length: 14 residues. CDR1 MNHEY and CDR2 SMNVEV come from the germline V gene (reference sequence). Trimming took 5 bases from V and 5 from J, leaving 13 bases between them. This CDR3 is CASSLRQAYQPQHF. As DNA, the CDR3 is TGTGCCAGCAGTCTAAGACAGGCCTATCAGCCCCAGCATTTT.

This clonotype occurred a few times. The rearrangement uses TRBV5-1 and TRBJ2-7, with TRBD1 as a possible D gene (7 bases). The V end lost 1 base, the J end lost 1 base, and 27 bases lay between the germline ends. This CDR3 comprises 20 residues. Per the germline V gene, CDR1 is SGHRS and CDR2 is YFSETQ. CDR3 DNA: TGCGCCAGCAGCTTGTGGACTATCTTCTCCTACAGGGGTGGGTCCTACGAGCAGTACTTC. Protein product: CASSLWTIFSYRGGSYEQYF.

The CDR3, as DNA: TGTGCCAGCAGTCCTTTTCGACAGGGACAGGATCAGCCCCAGCATTTT. As protein: CASSPFRQGQDQPQHF. The chain links TRBV12-3 or TRBV12-4 to TRBJ1-5, with 8 bases matching TRBD1. The length of the CDR3 is 16 residues. J was trimmed by 5 bases and V by 5 bases; bases with no gene match: 11.

This clonotype came up many times. V and J are TRBV7-9 and TRBJ2-7, with unresolved D. This CDR3 spans 13 amino acids. The V gene's germline CDR1 is SEHNR and CDR2 FQNEAQ (reference sequence). V dropped 6 bases and J dropped 1 base, with 10 bases sitting between them. The CDR3 coding sequence is TGTGCCAGCAGTTTCCCCCCGTCCTACGAGCAGTACTTC. Translation: CASSFPPSYEQYF.

This rearrangement joins TRBV29-1 to TRBJ2-3; perhaps TRBD2 as D (5 bases). Germline assignment: CDR1 SQVTM and CDR2 ANQGSEA. CDR3 size: 14 residues. Trimming left V 8 bases short and J 6 bases short, with 21 bases between. In DNA form, the CDR3 reads TGCAGCCACTATAGGGTCAGAGGGCCTGATACGCAGTATTTT. Encoded protein: CSHYRVRGPDTQYF.

The CDR3 coding sequence is TGCGCCAGCAGCTTGGGACCCATGGATACGCAGTATTTT. It is translated as CASSLGPMDTQYF. The V call is TRBV5-1, the J call TRBJ2-3; D is undetermined. CDR3 length: 13 amino acids. Germline V gene lookup returns CDR1 SGHRS and CDR2 YFSETQ. V lost 0 bases and J 6 bases, leaving 8 bases between the germline ends.

V gene TRBV19 combines with J gene TRBJ2-1; 8 bases fit TRBD1. V dropped 1 base and J dropped 0; count of bases not matched to a gene: 8. The CDR3 length is 18 residues. Germline CDR1 and CDR2: LNHDA and SQIVND (reference sequence). This CDR3 reads CASSIAPGGESSYNEQFF. The CDR3 DNA follows: TGTGCCAGTAGTATAGCGCCAGGGGGCGAAAGCTCCTACAATGAGCAGTTCTTC.

The genes are TRBV7-8 and TRBJ1-1, with D hard to call. Looked up from germline, CDR1 is SGHVS and CDR2 is FQNEAQ. This CDR3 contains 12 residues. V gave up 0 bases and J gave up 8 bases, with 7 bases separating them. DNA of the CDR3: TGTGCCAGCAGCTTAGCATTGTCCGAAGCTTTCTTT. Its protein product is CASSLALSEAFF.

This clonotype was seen a few times. This sequence joins TRBV5-1 and TRBJ1-1, with D perhaps TRBD1 (5 bases). CDR1 SGHRS and CDR2 YFSETQ come from the germline V gene. V was trimmed by 4 bases and J by 0 bases, leaving 13 bases between them. This CDR3 is 15 amino acids long. CDR3 sequence: CASSPLGTMNTEAFF. The CDR3 region has the DNA TGCGCCAGCAGCCCTCTCGGGACCATGAACACTGAAGCTTTCTTT.

This sequence joins TRBV5-1 and TRBJ2-1; a possible D gene is TRBD2 (6 bases). V shed 4 bases and J shed 8 bases, with 22 bases lying between them. CDR1 and CDR2 from the germline V gene are SGHRS and YFSETQ. The CDR3 consists of 16 residues. CDR3 nucleotide sequence: TGCGCCAGCAGCCCCCGGGACTTCATCCCACCCCATGAGCAGTTCTTC. Residues: CASSPRDFIPPHEQFF.

The chain carries TRBV28 and TRBJ1-5; maybe TRBD1 (5 bases). Between the trimmed V and J ends, which lost 2 bases and 7 bases, there was a span of 15 bases. This CDR3 has 15 amino acids. CDR1 and CDR2 from the germline V gene are MDHEN and SYDVKM. As DNA, the CDR3 is TGTGCCAGCAGTTTACTTGGGGCAGAACACCAGCCCCAGCATTTT. Translated, it gives CASSLLGAEHQPQHF.

This clonotype was detected a few times. This chain joins TRBV7-9 and TRBJ2-1, with 7 bases lining up with TRBD1. Germline V gene sequence: CDR1 SEHNR, CDR2 FQNEAQ (reference sequence). V was clipped by 5 bases and J by 7 bases; unmatched bases: 14. The CDR3 loop spans 16 amino acids. The DNA for the CDR3 is TGTGCCAGCAGCCCCCCGGTGACAGGGTGGGGAAATGAGCAGTTCTTC. Its protein product is CASSPPVTGWGNEQFF.

This clonotype turned up a few times. The rearrangement uses TRBV7-3 and TRBJ2-1, with TRBD2 matching over 12 bases. CDR1 is SGHTA, CDR2 FQGTGA, per germline. J was trimmed by 8 bases and V by 2 bases; bases with no gene match: 10. The CDR3 sequence is 17 residues long. The CDR3 spells CASSLGSLAGGWDEQFF. CDR3 bases: TGTGCCAGCAGCTTAGGGTCACTAGCGGGAGGTTGGGATGAGCAGTTCTTC.

This clonotype was counted only a few times. This chain links TRBV7-8 with TRBJ2-5; a possible D gene is TRBD1 (8 bases). Germline CDR1 SGHVS, CDR2 FQNEAQ. V was cut by 4 bases and J by 5 bases, with 20 bases left in between. This CDR3 spans 16 amino acids. Here the CDR3 reads CASSSTGGVHRETQYF. The CDR3 coding sequence is TGTGCCAGCAGCTCCACAGGGGGGGTCCACCGGGAGACCCAGTACTTC.

This clonotype was detected only a few times. The chain joins TRBV5-5 to TRBJ2-5; weak D call: TRBD2 (6 bases). Trimming left V 3 bases short and J 7 bases short, with 13 bases between. The germline V gene encodes CDR1 SGHKS and CDR2 YYEKEE (reference sequence). The CDR3 sequence is 13 residues long. The CDR3 region is CASSSRGTLTQYF. The CDR3 DNA sequence: TGTGCCAGCAGCTCACGGGGGACGCTGACCCAGTACTTC.

The V call is TRBV7-8, the J call TRBJ2-1; no definite D call. Germline V gene lookup returns CDR1 SGHVS and CDR2 FQNEAQ. Deletions cut 5 bases from V and 5 bases from J, with 19 bases between. This CDR3 spans 16 amino acids. The chain's CDR3 is CASSPLSGLGHNEQFF. The DNA of the CDR3 is TGTGCCAGCAGCCCCCTTTCCGGGTTAGGACACAATGAGCAGTTCTTC.

V gene TRBV4-1 combines with J gene TRBJ2-2, with D tentatively TRBD1 (5 bases). In germline, CDR1 is MGHRA, CDR2 YSYEKL. The CDR3 is 15 residues long. Trimming took 0 bases from V and 6 from J, leaving 11 bases between them. CDR3 coding DNA: TGCGCCAGCAGCCAAGAATCCAGGGCCCCCGGGGAGCTGTTTTTT. It translates to CASSQESRAPGELFF.

Of note for this clonotype: Since no conserved phenylalanine or tryptophan closes the CDR3, a read error is the likely cause. V usage is TRBV29-1 and J usage is TRBJ1-2; no clear D. The germline CDR1 and CDR2 sequences are SQVTM and ANQGSEA. The CDR3 is 15 residues long. Trimming shortened V by 2 bases and J by 0 bases, and 13 bases separated the two germline ends. DNA for the CDR3: TGCAGCGTTGAAACGTTACTTAAGCCTAACTATGGCTACACCTGC. Translation: CSVETLLKPNYGYTC.

V usage is TRBV2 and J usage is TRBJ2-3; D is unclear. CDR1 and CDR2 (germline): SNHLY, FYNNEI. The CDR3 contains 11 residues. The V end was cut by 3 bases, the J end by 5 bases, with 3 bases between. The DNA of the CDR3 is TGTGCCAGCAGTGATGAAGATACGCAGTATTTT. This translates into CASSDEDTQYF.

At least ten counts were recorded for this clonotype. This rearrangement joins TRBV4-1 to TRBJ2-3, with D unclear. The CDR3 covers 16 residues. Trimming cost V 6 bases and J 5 bases, with 21 bases left between them. Germline CDR1 MGHRA, CDR2 YSYEKL. The CDR3 DNA is TGCGCCAGCAGTCGGGTGGTTCCCGGAAGGAAAGATACGCAGTATTTT. Its protein is CASSRVVPGRKDTQYF.

The chain recombines TRBV24-1 with TRBJ2-1, with TRBD2 matching over 12 bases. Germline lookup yields CDR1 KGHDR and CDR2 SFDVKD. J lost 9 bases, V lost 8 bases, and 10 bases had no gene match. The CDR3 sequence is 15 residues long. This chain's CDR3 is CATNKASGRVGEQFF. For the CDR3, the DNA is TGTGCCACCAATAAGGCTAGCGGGAGGGTGGGTGAGCAGTTCTTC.

This chain links TRBV15 with TRBJ2-7, with 8 bases identical to TRBD1. In germline, CDR1 is LNHNV, CDR2 YYDKDF (reference sequence). This CDR3 spans 13 amino acids. Trimming removed 8 bases from V and 3 bases from J; junction bases left unmatched: 6. The CDR3 sequence: CATRLGQGYEQYF. The CDR3, as DNA: TGTGCCACCCGACTCGGACAGGGCTACGAGCAGTACTTC.

The rearrangement uses TRBV20-1 and TRBJ2-5, with unresolved D. V was trimmed by 6 bases and J by 5 bases, leaving 13 bases between them. Germline loops: CDR1 DFQATT, CDR2 SNEGSKA (reference sequence). The CDR3 extends over 12 amino acids. The CDR3 DNA reads TGCAGTGCAGGACCCTTGCGGGAGACCCAGTACTTC. Translated: CSAGPLRETQYF.